Presented here are 30 T cell receptor beta chains from one specimen sequenced in a study of identical twins. MiXCR was run by TCRdb on the 5' RACE reads, yielding one entry per CDR3 protein. This table has 600,000 to 700,000 distinct CDR3 sequences, 21% appearing once. These same records also appear under a second study, on T cells expressing NK-cell markers.

What was sequenced was PBMCs. The receptors here all came from a woman aged 18 to 35 in good health.

This clonotype has only a few counts. The chain couples TRBV20-1 to TRBJ2-5; D is unclear. Trimming shortened V by 3 bases and J by 4 bases, and 15 bases separated the two germline ends. The CDR3 runs 14 residues. CDR1 DFQATT and CDR2 SNEGSKA come from the germline V gene (reference sequence). CDR3 nucleotide sequence: TGCAGTGCTAGTAGGTTAGGTATCGCAGAGACCCAGTACTTC. Its translation is CSASRLGIAETQYF.

This clonotype was counted between two and nine times. The chain recombines TRBV12-3 or TRBV12-4 with TRBJ1-2; D remains ambiguous. The CDR3 has 12 amino acids. Trimming took 2 bases from V and 7 from J, leaving 8 bases between them. CDR3 nucleotide sequence: TGTGCCAGCAGTTTATTAGGTCGTGGCTACACCTTC. Residues: CASSLLGRGYTF.

There are a few counts of this clonotype. The chain has TRBV20-1 and TRBJ2-5; 13 nucleotides align to TRBD2. This CDR3 is 14 amino acids long. J gave up 5 bases and V 8 bases, and 8 bases lay outside the gene matches. The germline gives CDR1 DFQATT, CDR2 SNEGSKA (reference sequence). The CDR3 reads CSFRTSGREETQYF. CDR3 nucleotide sequence: TGCAGTTTTCGGACTAGCGGGAGAGAGGAGACCCAGTACTTC.

This clonotype was found once. The chain combines TRBV4-1 with TRBJ2-7; possible D gene TRBD1, 5 bases. The CDR3 has 15 amino acids. Germline CDR1 reads MGHRA; CDR2 reads YSYEKL. V lost 1 base and J lost 3, with 13 bases in between. The CDR3 region has the DNA TGCGCCAGCAGCCAAGGAACGATCAGGGACTACGAGCAGTACTTC. Its translation: CASSQGTIRDYEQYF.

J is TRBJ1-5 and V is TRBV18; no reliable D call. This CDR3 comprises 13 residues. With 4 bases removed from V and 6 bases from J, the gap between germline ends came to 10 bases. CDR1 and CDR2 from the germline V gene are KGHSH and LQKENI. The CDR3 sequence: CASSLTDRQPQHF. For the CDR3, the DNA is TGTGCCAGCTCACTTACAGATCGTCAGCCCCAGCATTTT.

This clonotype turned up a few times. This chain joins TRBV29-1 and TRBJ2-1, with D perhaps assigned TRBD1 or TRBD2 (5 bases each). V was trimmed by 0 bases and J by 3 bases, leaving 12 bases between them. The germline CDR1 and CDR2 sequences are SQVTM and ANQGSEA. This CDR3 has 15 residues. The CDR3 loop reads CSVEDEGKGYNEQFF. CDR3 DNA: TGCAGCGTTGAAGATGAGGGGAAGGGCTACAATGAGCAGTTCTTC.

The chain's CDR3 is CASSSRNQYNEQFF. CDR3 DNA sequence: TGTGCCAGCAGCTCTCGTAACCAATACAATGAGCAGTTCTTC. The chain is built from TRBV7-9 and TRBJ2-1; D gene ambiguous. The CDR3 length is 14 residues. The germline V gene encodes CDR1 SEHNR and CDR2 FQNEAQ (reference sequence). V gave up 4 bases and J gave up 4 bases, with 11 bases separating them. Variable domain in full (rest from reference TRBV7-9 and TRBJ2-1): DTGVSQNPRHKITKRGQNVTFRCDPISEHNRLYWYRQTLGQGPEFLTYFQNEAQLEKSRLLSDRFSAERPKGSFSTLEIQRTEQGDSAMYLCASSSRNQYNEQFFGPGTRLTVL.

Ten or more counts support this clonotype. This chain links TRBV5-1 with TRBJ2-1; 8 bases map to TRBD2. Trimming took 4 bases from V and 5 from J; bases not matched to a gene: 2. The germline V gene encodes CDR1 SGHRS and CDR2 YFSETQ. This CDR3 has 13 residues. DNA of the CDR3: TGCGCCAGCAGCCCGGGGGGGGACAATGAGCAGTTCTTC. This gives the protein CASSPGGDNEQFF.

V and J are TRBV20-1 and TRBJ2-4, with D tentatively TRBD1 (6 bases). The CDR3 runs 14 residues. V dropped 6 bases and J dropped 4 bases, with 16 bases sitting between them. Germline assignment: CDR1 DFQATT and CDR2 SNEGSKA (reference sequence). The CDR3 region is CSANYRTVKNIQYF. The CDR3 DNA reads as TGCAGTGCCAATTACCGGACAGTTAAAAACATTCAGTACTTC.

CDR3 sequence (DNA): TGTGCCAGCAGTCCCCAAATAGGAACTTTCTTT. Residues: CASSPQIGTFF. The genes are TRBV12-3 or TRBV12-4 and TRBJ1-1; no firm D call. V was trimmed by 5 bases and J by 12 bases, leaving 13 bases between them. The CDR3 is 11 residues long.

This clonotype was counted many times. The chain employs TRBV12-3 or TRBV12-4 and TRBJ2-3; no clear D. Trimming shortened V by 6 bases and J by 10 bases, and 11 bases separated the two germline ends. This CDR3 is built from 11 residues. CDR3 coding DNA: TGTGCCAGCAGGGGTACTTTGGCGCAGTATTTT. It specifies CASRGTLAQYF.

This clonotype was counted ten times or more. The rearrangement joins TRBV27 to TRBJ2-7, with a possible D match to TRBD2 (6 bases). The CDR3 spans 13 residues. Germline assignment: CDR1 MNHEY and CDR2 SMNVEV (reference sequence). Trimming cost V 6 bases and J 0 bases, with 9 bases left between them. CDR3 amino acids: CASRRGSSYEQYF. As DNA, the CDR3 is TGTGCCAGCAGACGGGGGAGCTCCTACGAGCAGTACTTC.

J is TRBJ2-1 and V is TRBV5-1, with 9 bases fitting TRBD2. V gave up 4 bases and J gave up 14 bases; unmatched junction bases: 19. The CDR3 runs 16 residues. The germline gives CDR1 SGHRS, CDR2 YFSETQ. CDR3 in DNA: TGCGCCAGCAGCCACCCCGAGGTTGGCATAGCGGGAGTGGAGTTCTTC. The encoded protein is CASSHPEVGIAGVEFF.

This clonotype was seen at least ten times. The chain links TRBV4-3 to TRBJ2-3; 11 bases are shared with TRBD2. This CDR3 region has 19 residues. CDR1 and CDR2 from the germline V gene are LGHNA and YSLEER. V was pared by 1 base and J by 2 bases, with 11 bases of the junction left unmatched. The DNA for the CDR3 is TGCGCCAGCAGCCAAGGATCTAGCGGGAGGCCAGGGGTCACAGATACGCAGTATTTT. Its protein product is CASSQGSSGRPGVTDTQYF.

This clonotype is a singleton in its sample. The rearrangement uses TRBV7-8 and TRBJ1-3; 9 nucleotides match TRBD1. This CDR3 spans 15 amino acids. Germline V CDR1 and CDR2: SGHVS, FQNEAQ. J lost 8 bases, V lost 2 bases, and 7 bases had no gene match. The DNA for the CDR3 is TGTGCCAGCAGCTTATCGAGACAGGGGGAGGACACCATATATTTT. Translating it yields CASSLSRQGEDTIYF.

The rearrangement links TRBV7-9 to TRBJ2-7; no firm D call. V dropped 0 bases and J dropped 2 bases, with 8 bases sitting between them. The CDR3 contains 14 residues. The germline V gene has CDR1 SEHNR and CDR2 FQNEAQ (reference sequence). The CDR3 DNA is TGTGCCAGCAGCTTAGCAGGCCTGCCCTACGAGCAGTACTTC. Amino acids: CASSLAGLPYEQYF.

The table lists this clonotype with a few counts. V usage is TRBV5-1 and J usage is TRBJ2-1, with D perhaps being TRBD1 or TRBD2 (6 bases each). The CDR3 contains 14 residues. Germline loops: CDR1 SGHRS, CDR2 YFSETQ. Trimming cost V 3 bases and J 9 bases, with 16 bases left between them. The CDR3 region has the DNA TGCGCCAGCAGCTCAGAGGGGGGCTTTAGTGAGCAGTTCTTC. Its protein is CASSSEGGFSEQFF.

V is TRBV27 and J is TRBJ1-6; no clear D gene. Germline V gene lookup returns CDR1 MNHEY and CDR2 SMNVEV (reference sequence). The CDR3 is made up of 13 amino acids. V lost 3 bases and J lost 7, with 7 bases in between. CDR3 DNA: TGTGCCAGCAGTTTTCCGGGGAATTCACCCCTCCACTTT. Encoded protein: CASSFPGNSPLHF.

This clonotype was seen a few times. The rearrangement links TRBV20-1 to TRBJ2-5; 11 nucleotides agree with TRBD2. The CDR3 consists of 15 residues. After removal of 1 base from V and 5 bases from J, the junction contained 6 bases not matched to a gene. The germline V gene has CDR1 DFQATT and CDR2 SNEGSKA (reference sequence). CDR3 sequence: CSARVPLAGGETQYF. DNA of the CDR3: TGCAGTGCTAGAGTCCCCTTAGCGGGAGGGGAGACCCAGTACTTC.

This clonotype was seen ten or more times. The chain has TRBV11-2 and TRBJ1-2; the D is unclear. Trimming removed 5 bases from V and 4 bases from J, with 11 bases in between. Germline V gene sequence: CDR1 SGHAT, CDR2 FQNNGV. The length of the CDR3 is 13 residues. The CDR3 loop is CASSASTGYGYTF. DNA of the CDR3: TGTGCCAGCAGCGCTAGCACGGGCTATGGCTACACCTTC.

This clonotype has only a few counts. The chain links TRBV6-2 or TRBV6-3 to TRBJ2-5, with 9 positions matching TRBD1. From germline, CDR1 is MNHEY and CDR2 SVGEGT. CDR3 size: 15 residues. V lost 6 bases and J lost 4; bases outside the gene matches: 9. CDR3: CASSPNRGRRETQYF. The CDR3 region has the DNA TGTGCCAGCAGCCCCAACAGGGGGCGGAGAGAGACCCAGTACTTC.

This clonotype was seen only a few times. The V call is TRBV6-1, the J call TRBJ2-1; 9 bases map to TRBD2. Germline lookup yields CDR1 MNHNS and CDR2 SASEGT. There are 13 residues in the CDR3. V dropped 10 bases and J dropped 9; count of bases not matched to a gene: 10. CDR3: CAKFGGGASEQFF. The CDR3 nucleotides read TGTGCCAAATTCGGCGGGGGGGCCTCTGAGCAGTTCTTC.

The chain couples TRBV6-2 or TRBV6-3 to TRBJ2-7, with D maybe TRBD2 (6 bases). CDR1 and CDR2 (germline): MNHEY, SVGEGT. The CDR3 totals 14 residues. The germline V and J ends were trimmed by 6 bases and 4 bases, with 16 bases remaining between them. The chain's CDR3 is CASSLDRDFYEQYF. DNA for the CDR3: TGTGCCAGCAGCCTCGATCGGGACTTTTACGAGCAGTACTTC.

The rearrangement joins TRBV7-6 to TRBJ2-2; the D is unclear. The V and J ends lost 7 bases and 3 bases respectively, with 9 bases between them. The CDR3 length is 13 residues. Germline values: CDR1 SGHVS, CDR2 FNYEAQ. This CDR3 is CASTNQYTGELFF. The CDR3 region has the DNA TGTGCCAGCACCAACCAATACACCGGGGAGCTGTTTTTT.

This clonotype was seen repeatedly, ten times or more. The rearrangement links TRBV20-1 to TRBJ2-1, with 9 positions matching TRBD1. The CDR3 consists of 13 residues. The germline CDR1 and CDR2 sequences are DFQATT and SNEGSKA (reference sequence). V was pared by 5 bases and J by 3 bases, with 2 bases of the junction left unmatched. The CDR3 DNA reads TGCAGTGCTCCGGGACAGGGCTACAATGAGCAGTTCTTC. Amino acids: CSAPGQGYNEQFF.

This clonotype came up a few times. V is TRBV29-1 and J is TRBJ2-2; 9 bases map to TRBD1. This CDR3 spans 15 amino acids. Germline trimming cut 6 bases from V and 4 bases from J; bases unmatched to any gene: 9. Germline lookup yields CDR1 SQVTM and CDR2 ANQGSEA. As DNA, the CDR3 is TGCAGCGTGCGATTCGGGACAGGGAGCACCGGGGAGCTGTTTTTT. It encodes CSVRFGTGSTGELFF.

The rearrangement joins TRBV5-1 to TRBJ2-1, with a tentative D call TRBD2 (5 bases). CDR3 length: 15 residues. V shed 4 bases and J shed 6 bases, with 17 bases lying between them. Germline V lookup: CDR1 SGHRS, CDR2 YFSETQ. In DNA, the CDR3 is TGCGCCAGCAGCCTGGACTTAACCCCTAGCAATGAGCAGTTCTTC. Translating gives CASSLDLTPSNEQFF.

This clonotype was counted a few times. The gene calls are TRBV5-1 and TRBJ2-1; TRBD1 aligns across 8 bases. The ends lost 2 bases at V and 6 bases at J; junction bases unmatched: 10. Germline V lookup: CDR1 SGHRS, CDR2 YFSETQ. The CDR3 spans 16 residues. The CDR3, as DNA: TGCGCCAGCAGCTTTTACTACTCAGGGGGCATCAATGAGCAGTTCTTC. As protein: CASSFYYSGGINEQFF. Complete variable domain (other parts from reference TRBV5-1 and TRBJ2-1): KAGVTQTPRYLIKTRGQQVTLSCSPISGHRSVSWYQQTPGQGLQFLFEYFSETQRNKGNFPGRFSGRQFSNSRSEMNVSTLELGDSALYLCASSFYYSGGINEQFFGPGTRLTVL.

The V and J genes are TRBV20-1 and TRBJ1-1, with no clear D. Germline lookup yields CDR1 DFQATT and CDR2 SNEGSKA (reference sequence). Trimming took off 3 bases at V and 4 bases at J, with 18 bases between the two ends. This CDR3 has 15 residues. CDR3 sequence (DNA): TGCAGTGCTAGGGCCTTGACGGAGCAAGGCACTGAAGCTTTCTTT. Amino acids: CSARALTEQGTEAFF.

This rearrangement joins TRBV20-1 to TRBJ2-1, with D uncertain. The CDR3 runs 12 residues. V lost 0 bases, J lost 13 bases, and 13 bases lay in between. CDR1 is DFQATT, CDR2 SNEGSKA, per germline (reference sequence). In nucleotides, the CDR3 is TGCAGTGCTAGAGATCCTCTGTATCGTCAGTTCTTC. This codes for CSARDPLYRQFF.